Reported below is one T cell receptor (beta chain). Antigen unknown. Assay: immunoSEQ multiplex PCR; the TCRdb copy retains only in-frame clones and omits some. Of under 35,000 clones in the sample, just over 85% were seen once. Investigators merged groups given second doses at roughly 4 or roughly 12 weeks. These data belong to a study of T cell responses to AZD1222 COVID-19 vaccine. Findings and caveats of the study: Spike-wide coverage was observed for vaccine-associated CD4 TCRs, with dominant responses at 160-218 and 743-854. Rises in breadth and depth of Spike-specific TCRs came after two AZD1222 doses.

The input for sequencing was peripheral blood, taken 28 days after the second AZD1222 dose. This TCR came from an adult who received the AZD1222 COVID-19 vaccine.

The CDR3 sequence: CASSEQFKTNEKLFF. CDR3 bases: TGTGCCAGCAGTGAACAGTTCAAAACTAATGAAAAACTGTTTTTT. This chain joins TRBV6-1 and TRBJ1-4; D uncertain. The CDR3 runs 15 residues. V was shortened by 2 bases and J by 1 base, with 8 bases between the two germline ends. Germline values: CDR1 MNHNS, CDR2 SASEGT.